This T cell receptor (beta chain) was recovered during a study of spatial heterogeneity in lung cancer (dated by TCRdb to about 2019). With respect to the entire study: Donors were some 67 patients with early-stage, untreated non-small cell lung cancer from the lung TRACERx cohort. Follow-up PBMC samples were sequenced whenever the samples were available, and the median time to follow-up was around 2 years after resection. Beta-chain transcripts were consistently detected in greater numbers than alpha-chain transcripts, which likely reflects a higher abundance of beta-chain transcripts. In the raw uncorrected reads, each unique combination of TCR and UMI appeared more than ten times on average. In non-small cell lung cancer, the study quantitatively compared TCR alpha and beta repertoires across several tumor regions, matched nontumor lung, and blood. Nonsynonymous mutation counts, determined by whole-exome sequencing of tumor tissue, were related to TCR repertoire features. Both alpha and beta chains were TCR-sequenced in samples taken at surgery, namely 220 tumor regions, around 61 matched nontumor lung samples and about 54 PBMC samples.

The CDR1 and CDR2 encoded by the germline V gene (reference sequence) are DFQATT and SNEGSKA. The CDR3 sequence holds 14 residues, the cysteine and phenylalanine included. The entry retains the CDR3 DNA only, 42 bases that are in frame from base 1. At the junction V is shortened by 3 bases and J by 2 bases, with 13 bases in between. Points on this clonotype: What antigen it recognizes has not been identified. Base qualities are missing; no much larger clone stands one base away.

The full study reports these points: Ubiquitous expanded tumor TCRs were detected in blood more often at tumor resection than at routine follow-up. Comparisons of baseline and follow-up blood repertoires included only 15 or so patients. Additional single-cell paired TCR alpha and beta sequencing was considered necessary to confirm, at a functional level, the hypothesis that regional TCRs recognize regional mutations.

Library preparation employed 5' RACE. Sequenced using a NextSeq 500. The TCR library protocol attached a unique molecular identifier to each TCR cDNA molecule to allow correction of PCR and sequencing errors. From the authors' description of their analysis: TCR identification, UMI-based error correction and CDR3 extraction were performed with Decombinator tools. Expanded TCRs were defined as those above a frequency of 2 per 1,000, corresponding to the top 1% of the tumor frequency distribution. Renyi diversity was calculated using the R vegan package after each repertoire was subsampled 100 times to 5,000 TCRs. CDR3 similarity networks were built from amino acid triplet string-kernel similarity, with CDR3s being connected when pairwise similarity was above 0.82. In-frame beta chains were kept once TCRdb had trimmed the public reads at Q25 with fastp and called clones with MiXCR. Rows with one shared CDR3 protein collapse into an entry with the most common genes and DNA. The V and J calls, along with clone size, are taken from TCRdb and not from the paper's own processing. In all, the sample holds 45,000 to 55,000 distinct CDR3 sequences, and over 9.5% of those were seen once. The ten largest clones represent 30% to 40% of the sample.

This specimen's time point label, interpreted: blood at routine non-recurrence follow-up after resection. TCR sequencing used whole RNA extracted from tumor and nontumor lung tissue, or from cryopreserved PBMC samples, without cell sorting. A patient was chosen for TCR sequencing only when enough RNA was available from at least two tumor regions. This sample comprised PBMCs, obtained at follow-up. The receptor was isolated from a male donor with early-stage non-small cell lung cancer. The chain uses TRBV20-1 and TRBJ1-1; TRBD1 is perhaps the D gene, given 6 matching bases. This receptor has the CDR3 CSARTGAGNTEAFF. The DNA reads as follows: TGCAGTGCTAGGACAGGCGCCGGAAACACTGAAGCTTTCTTT.